The TCR beta chain described here comes from a study of T cells after yellow fever vaccination. Each CDR3 protein is one row after TCRdb ran MiXCR on the 5' RACE reads. Counted here are roughly 310,000 distinct CDR3 sequences, 8.7% occurring once; the ten biggest clones make up 15% to 20%. This CDR3 is built from 12 residues. Trimming cost V 8 bases and J 6 bases, with 14 bases left between them. The receptor's source is a young man who received the YFV17D yellow fever vaccine. The chain links TRBV12-3 or TRBV12-4 to TRBJ2-7, with a possible D match to TRBD1 (6 bases). This sample comprised PBMCs, obtained on the day of the first yellow fever vaccination. DNA of the CDR3: TGTGCCAGCGGTACTACAGGGTCCGAGCAGTACTTC. Protein product: CASGTTGSEQYF.